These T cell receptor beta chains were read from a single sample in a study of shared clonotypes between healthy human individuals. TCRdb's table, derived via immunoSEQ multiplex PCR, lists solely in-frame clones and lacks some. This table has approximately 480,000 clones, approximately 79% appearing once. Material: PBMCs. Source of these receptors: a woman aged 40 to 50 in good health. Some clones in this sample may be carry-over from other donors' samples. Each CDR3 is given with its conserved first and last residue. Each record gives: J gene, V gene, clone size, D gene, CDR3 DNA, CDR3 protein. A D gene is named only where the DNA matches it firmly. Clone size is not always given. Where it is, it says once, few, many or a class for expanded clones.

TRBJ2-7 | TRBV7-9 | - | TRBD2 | TGTGCCAGCAGCTCCGGGACTAGCGGGATTGGGTACGAGCAGTACTTC | CASSSGTSGIGYEQYF
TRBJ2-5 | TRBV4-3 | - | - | TGCGCCAGCAGCCAAGATTGGGTCCGACAAGAGACCCAGTACTTC | CASSQDWVRQETQYF
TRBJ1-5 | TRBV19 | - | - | TGTGCCAGTAGTGCACTTCCGGGGGGGCAGCCCCAGCATTTT | CASSALPGGQPQHF
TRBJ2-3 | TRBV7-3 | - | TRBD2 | TGTGCCAGCAGCTTTTCGGGAGGGCGTGGGGATACGCAGTATTTT | CASSFSGGRGDTQYF
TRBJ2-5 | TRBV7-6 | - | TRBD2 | TGTGCCAGCAGCCCCGCTAGCGGTGTGTACCAAGAGACCCAGTACTTC | CASSPASGVYQETQYF
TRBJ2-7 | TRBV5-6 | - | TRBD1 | TGTGCCAGCAGCTTTGGGACAGGGGGCTCCTACGAGCAGTACTTC | CASSFGTGGSYEQYF
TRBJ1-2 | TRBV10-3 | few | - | TGTGCCATCAGTGAGTCCGCCTCCACAAACTATGGCTACACCTTC | CAISESASTNYGYTF
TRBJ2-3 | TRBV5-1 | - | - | TGCGCCAGCAGCTTGGCCGGGGGCGCAGATACGCAGTATTTT | CASSLAGGADTQYF
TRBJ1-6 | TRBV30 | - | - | TGTGCCTGGAGTGGGGGATATGGACAGCCACTCTATAATTCACCCCTCCACTTT | CAWSGGYGQPLYNSPLHF
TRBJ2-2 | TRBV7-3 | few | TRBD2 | TGTGCCAGCAGCCCCCAGGCGGGAGGAAACACCGGGGAGCTGTTTTTT | CASSPQAGGNTGELFF
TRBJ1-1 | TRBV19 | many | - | TGTGCCAGTAGTATGAGACGGGGGACTGAAGCTTTCTTT | CASSMRRGTEAFF
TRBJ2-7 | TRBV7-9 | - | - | TGTGCCAGCAGCTTATTCTACGAGCAGTACTTC | CASSLFYEQYF
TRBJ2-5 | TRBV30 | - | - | TGTGCCTGGAGTCGACAAGAGACCCAGTACTTC | CAWSRQETQYF
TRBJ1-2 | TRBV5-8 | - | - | TGTGCCAGCAGCTTGATCCGGAACTATGGCTACACCTTC | CASSLIRNYGYTF
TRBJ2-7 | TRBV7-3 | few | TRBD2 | TGTGCCAGCAGCCTCAGCGGGAGCCGCCCTTACGAGCAGTACTTC | CASSLSGSRPYEQYF
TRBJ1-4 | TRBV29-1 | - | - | TGCAGCGTTGAAGACAACAAACAGGGTGGGGATGAAAAACTGTTTTTT | CSVEDNKQGGDEKLFF
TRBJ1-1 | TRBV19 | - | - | TGTGCCAGTAGTATGGGGACTGAAGCTTTCTTT | CASSMGTEAFF
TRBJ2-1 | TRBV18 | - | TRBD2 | TGTGCCAGCTCACCAATCGGGGGAGCGGGAATCCCCAATGAGCAGTTCTTC | CASSPIGGAGIPNEQFF
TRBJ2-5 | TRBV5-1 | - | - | TGCGCCAGCAGCTCTTTGACAGGCCAAGAGACCCAGTACTTC | CASSSLTGQETQYF
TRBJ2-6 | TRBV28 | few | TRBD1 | TGTGCCAGCAGTATCCGGGACAGGGGGCCTGGGGCCAACGTCCTGACTTTC | CASSIRDRGPGANVLTF
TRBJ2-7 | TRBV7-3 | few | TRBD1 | TGTGCCAGCAGCTTAAAGGGGACAGGGGTGTCCGAGCAGTACTTC | CASSLKGTGVSEQYF
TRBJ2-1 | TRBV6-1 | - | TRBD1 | TGTGCCAGCACGGAACGGGACAGAGCCTACAATGAGCAGTTCTTC | CASTERDRAYNEQFF
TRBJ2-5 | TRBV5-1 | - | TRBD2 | TGCGCCAGCAGCTTGGGGGGCGGGGGGGCCCAAGAGACCCAGTACTTC | CASSLGGGGAQETQYF
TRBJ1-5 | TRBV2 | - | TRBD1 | TGTGCCAGCAGTCTGGACAGGGGGAATCAGCCCCAGCATTTT | CASSLDRGNQPQHF
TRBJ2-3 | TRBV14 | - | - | TGTGCCAGCAGCCAAGGATCGCGGGCTCCCACAGATACGCAGTATTTT | CASSQGSRAPTDTQYF
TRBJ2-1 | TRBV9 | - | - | TGTGCCAGCAGCTACACCCGAAATGAGCAGTTCTTC | CASSYTRNEQFF
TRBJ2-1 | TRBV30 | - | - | TGTGCCTGGAGTGTGCGGGGCAGCTCCTACAATGAGCAGTTCTTC | CAWSVRGSSYNEQFF
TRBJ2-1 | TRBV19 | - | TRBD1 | TGTGCCAGTACTACGACAGGGGGCTCCTACAATGAGCAGTTCTTC | CASTTTGGSYNEQFF